This T cell receptor beta chain stems from a study of CD4+ T cells in melanoma. Notes on the study in general: In melanoma, neoantigen-specific CD4+ T cells reportedly differed in differentiation state. A reported correlation linked neoantigen-specific CD4+ T cells to CD8+, macrophage and B cell function.

In the case of this clone: The antigen is not known.

Measured with immunoSEQ multiplex PCR; TCRdb has only the in-frame clones, and not every one. Here the sample spans 18,000 or so clones, around four fifths being singletons. CDR1 is SGHTA, CDR2 FQGNSA, per germline. Trimming took off 1 base at V and 3 bases at J, with 10 bases between the two ends. The CDR3 is made up of 14 amino acids. The receptor comes from a human donor with melanoma. The gene calls are TRBV7-2 and TRBJ2-7, with D possibly TRBD1 on 6 matching bases. Sequencing used cells from a culture (not recorded whether cultured in vitro). The CDR3 bases are TGTGCCAGCAGCTTAGGGACAGCCTTCTACGAGCAGTACTTC. Translating gives CASSLGTAFYEQYF.